The rows below give T cell receptor beta chains drawn from one sample of a study of follicular helper T cells after annual influenza vaccination. TCRdb's table, derived via immunoSEQ multiplex PCR, lists solely in-frame clones and lacks some. Of under 15,000 clones in the sample, approximately 84% were seen once. The sample in question was CXCR5- memory CD4+ T cells sorted from blood, obtained on the day of influenza vaccination. These receptors originate from an adult who received the influenza vaccine. Both conserved end residues are part of each CDR3. D genes are given only for firm matches. Size tells how often a clone was seen (once, few, many) or the class of an expanded clone, and some rows leave it out.

CDR3nt: TGTGCCAGCAGTCAGGGGACAGTCTCCAAAGCTTTCTTT
CDR3aa: CASSQGTVSKAFF
j_gene: TRBJ1-1
d_gene: TRBD1
abundance: few
v_gene: TRBV28

CDR3nt: TGTGCCAGCCGTATACGCCAGACAGCGACGTACGAGCAGTACTTC
CDR3aa: CASRIRQTATYEQYF
j_gene: TRBJ2-7
d_gene: -
abundance: few
v_gene: TRBV5-8

CDR3nt: TGTGCCAGTAACCCGGGACAGAACACCGGGGAGCTGTTTTTT
CDR3aa: CASNPGQNTGELFF
j_gene: TRBJ2-2
d_gene: -
abundance: -
v_gene: TRBV19

CDR3nt: TGTGCCAGCAGCATTTTGGGGGTTGAAGCTTTCTTT
CDR3aa: CASSILGVEAFF
j_gene: TRBJ1-1
d_gene: -
abundance: -
v_gene: TRBV6-5

CDR3nt: TGTGCCAGCAGCCATAACGCCGACAGGGCGCGAAACATTCAGTACTTC
CDR3aa: CASSHNADRARNIQYF
j_gene: TRBJ2-4
d_gene: TRBD1
abundance: once
v_gene: TRBV7-2

CDR3nt: TGTGCCTGGAGTCACCGGGACAGGGGTTCGAATCAGCCCCAGCATTTT
CDR3aa: CAWSHRDRGSNQPQHF
j_gene: TRBJ1-5
d_gene: TRBD1
abundance: -
v_gene: TRBV30

CDR3nt: TGTGCCAGTAGTACGTCTATAGCGGGGGGCCAGACTAGCACAGATACGCAGTATTTT
CDR3aa: CASSTSIAGGQTSTDTQYF
j_gene: TRBJ2-3
d_gene: TRBD2
abundance: -
v_gene: TRBV19

CDR3nt: TGTGCCAGCAGCCATCACACCCTCCGGCCGGGACAGGGGGGCCAGCCCCAGCATTTT
CDR3aa: CASSHHTLRPGQGGQPQHF
j_gene: TRBJ1-5
d_gene: TRBD1
abundance: -
v_gene: TRBV4-2

CDR3nt: TGTGCCAGCAGCGGCGGGACAGGGGATGAAAAACTGTTTTTT
CDR3aa: CASSGGTGDEKLFF
j_gene: TRBJ1-4
d_gene: TRBD1
abundance: -
v_gene: TRBV9

CDR3nt: TGTGCCAGCAGTGTCGTGTCAGGAGAGAACACCGGGGAGCTGTTTTTT
CDR3aa: CASSVVSGENTGELFF
j_gene: TRBJ2-2
d_gene: -
abundance: -
v_gene: TRBV2

CDR3nt: TGTGCCAGCAGCATCTTTTCTGGGAACACCGGGGAGCTGTTTTTT
CDR3aa: CASSIFSGNTGELFF
j_gene: TRBJ2-2
d_gene: -
abundance: few
v_gene: TRBV7-2

CDR3nt: TGTGCCAGCAGCTTAAGACTAGCGAACACCGGGGAGCTGTTTTTT
CDR3aa: CASSLRLANTGELFF
j_gene: TRBJ2-2
d_gene: -
abundance: few
v_gene: TRBV7-9

CDR3nt: TGTGCCAGCAGCCACCCGGGACAGCTAGTGTGGTTGCACTTC
CDR3aa: CASSHPGQLVWLHF
j_gene: TRBJ2-7
d_gene: TRBD1
abundance: -
v_gene: TRBV11-2

CDR3nt: TGTGCCAGCAGCTTGGAGGACCGGGATACGCAGTATTTT
CDR3aa: CASSLEDRDTQYF
j_gene: TRBJ2-3
d_gene: -
abundance: -
v_gene: TRBV5-6

CDR3nt: TGTGCCAGCAGCCAGACAGGGCATAAGGCTTTCTTT
CDR3aa: CASSQTGHKAFF
j_gene: TRBJ1-1
d_gene: TRBD1
abundance: -
v_gene: TRBV28

CDR3nt: TGTGCCAGCAGCCGGACCGCACTGAGGGGAAAACTGTTTTTT
CDR3aa: CASSRTALRGKLFF
j_gene: TRBJ1-4
d_gene: -
abundance: once
v_gene: TRBV7-2

CDR3nt: TGTGCCAGCACCAGGTGGACGGGGTTTTACAATGAGCAGTTCTTC
CDR3aa: CASTRWTGFYNEQFF
j_gene: TRBJ2-1
d_gene: -
abundance: -
v_gene: TRBV6-5

CDR3nt: TGCGCCAGCAGCAGACAACCCCTCCCCTCTGCCTACGAGCAGTACTTC
CDR3aa: CASSRQPLPSAYEQYF
j_gene: TRBJ2-7
d_gene: -
abundance: -
v_gene: TRBV5-1

CDR3nt: TGTGCCAGCTACTCACTAGCGGGGGGTATTGTCAGTGAGCAGTTCTTC
CDR3aa: CASYSLAGGIVSEQFF
j_gene: TRBJ2-1
d_gene: TRBD2
abundance: -
v_gene: TRBV18

CDR3nt: TGTGCCTCCGCCCGACAGGGTGATCAGCCCCAGCATTTT
CDR3aa: CASARQGDQPQHF
j_gene: TRBJ1-5
d_gene: TRBD1
abundance: -
v_gene: TRBV6-1

CDR3nt: TGTGCCAGCAGCTCTAGGGGTTCCGGAGTTGGTGAAAAACTGTTTTTT
CDR3aa: CASSSRGSGVGEKLFF
j_gene: TRBJ1-4
d_gene: -
abundance: -
v_gene: TRBV7-9

CDR3nt: TGTGCCAGTAGTTTAGACAGGGGAGTCACTGAAGCTTTCTTT
CDR3aa: CASSLDRGVTEAFF
j_gene: TRBJ1-1
d_gene: TRBD1
abundance: once
v_gene: TRBV19

CDR3nt: TGTGCCAGCTCACCTGACACCGGGGAGCTGTTTTTT
CDR3aa: CASSPDTGELFF
j_gene: TRBJ2-2
d_gene: -
abundance: -
v_gene: TRBV18

CDR3nt: TGTGCCAGCAGTGCCCTGGCCAATGCCTACAATGAGCAGTTCTTC
CDR3aa: CASSALANAYNEQFF
j_gene: TRBJ2-1
d_gene: -
abundance: -
v_gene: TRBV2

CDR3nt: TGTGCCAGCAGCCTTGAGACCCAGTACTTC
CDR3aa: CASSLETQYF
j_gene: TRBJ2-5
d_gene: -
abundance: -
v_gene: TRBV6-5

CDR3nt: TGTGCCAGCAGTGGGCGATTGGATTCCTCCTACGAGCAGTACTTC
CDR3aa: CASSGRLDSSYEQYF
j_gene: TRBJ2-7
d_gene: -
abundance: -
v_gene: TRBV27

CDR3nt: TGCGCCAGCAGCCAAGATGGGGATGAAAAACTGTTTTTT
CDR3aa: CASSQDGDEKLFF
j_gene: TRBJ1-4
d_gene: -
abundance: -
v_gene: TRBV4-3

CDR3nt: TGTGCCAGCAGTGAAGTCAAGGATGGCGGCTACACCTTC
CDR3aa: CASSEVKDGGYTF
j_gene: TRBJ1-2
d_gene: -
abundance: -
v_gene: TRBV6-1

CDR3nt: TGTGCCGGAGCTCGAGGGTCCTACAATGAGCAGTTCTTC
CDR3aa: CAGARGSYNEQFF
j_gene: TRBJ2-1
d_gene: -
abundance: -
v_gene: TRBV30

CDR3nt: TGTGCCAGCAGCTCGGACAGGGGGAGTTCACCCCTCCACTTT
CDR3aa: CASSSDRGSSPLHF
j_gene: TRBJ1-6
d_gene: TRBD1
abundance: few
v_gene: TRBV13

CDR3nt: TGTGCCAGCAGCTTATCGGACACCCAAAATTCACCCCTCCACTTT
CDR3aa: CASSLSDTQNSPLHF
j_gene: TRBJ1-6
d_gene: -
abundance: -
v_gene: TRBV7-2

CDR3nt: TGTGCCGCTTTTGGAAACACCATATATTTT
CDR3aa: CAAFGNTIYF
j_gene: TRBJ1-3
d_gene: -
abundance: -
v_gene: TRBV6-4

CDR3nt: TGTGCCAGCAGTTACGAGGGAGGGACCACAGATACGCAGTATTTT
CDR3aa: CASSYEGGTTDTQYF
j_gene: TRBJ2-3
d_gene: TRBD2
abundance: -
v_gene: TRBV6-5

CDR3nt: TGTGCCAGCAGTTCCTCAGTTTTATTAAGGGGCACAGATACGCAGTATTTT
CDR3aa: CASSSSVLLRGTDTQYF
j_gene: TRBJ2-3
d_gene: -
abundance: -
v_gene: TRBV28

CDR3nt: TGCGCCAGCAGCTTGGCCTCCGGCGGGGGGGATTGGTACAATGAGCAGTTCTTC
CDR3aa: CASSLASGGGDWYNEQFF
j_gene: TRBJ2-1
d_gene: TRBD2
abundance: -
v_gene: TRBV5-1

CDR3nt: TGTGCCAGCGGAGGGACTAGCGGGGGGGGTTGGTTGAGGAATGAGCAGTTCTTC
CDR3aa: CASGGTSGGGWLRNEQFF
j_gene: TRBJ2-1
d_gene: -
abundance: -
v_gene: TRBV21-1

CDR3nt: TGCGCCAGCAGTCCCTTCCCAGGGGGTACAATGAACACTGAAGCTTTCTTT
CDR3aa: CASSPFPGGTMNTEAFF
j_gene: TRBJ1-1
d_gene: TRBD1
abundance: -
v_gene: TRBV23-1

CDR3nt: TGTGCCAGCAGCCCAACATATGCAAGTCGAGCGTCCTACGAGCAGTACTTC
CDR3aa: CASSPTYASRASYEQYF
j_gene: TRBJ2-7
d_gene: -
abundance: -
v_gene: TRBV7-6

CDR3nt: TGTGCCAGCAGCTTAGCCGGGATGAGCTCCTACAATGAGCAGTTCTTC
CDR3aa: CASSLAGMSSYNEQFF
j_gene: TRBJ2-1
d_gene: -
abundance: -
v_gene: TRBV7-8

CDR3nt: TGCGCCAGCAGCTTTACAGACTATTACACTGAAGCTTTCTTT
CDR3aa: CASSFTDYYTEAFF
j_gene: TRBJ1-1
d_gene: -
abundance: -
v_gene: TRBV5-1

CDR3nt: TGTGCCTGGAGTGTACTTGGGGGCTGGGAAAAACTGTTTTTT
CDR3aa: CAWSVLGGWEKLFF
j_gene: TRBJ1-4
d_gene: -
abundance: -
v_gene: TRBV30

CDR3nt: TGTGCCAGCAGCCTGGGGGAGGGACCTAGCACAGATACGCAGTATTTT
CDR3aa: CASSLGEGPSTDTQYF
j_gene: TRBJ2-3
d_gene: TRBD2
abundance: -
v_gene: TRBV7-9

CDR3nt: TGTGCCAGTAGTTCCCCTTTGGGGAGGGGCGCTGGGAGTGAAGCTTTCTTT
CDR3aa: CASSSPLGRGAGSEAFF
j_gene: TRBJ1-1
d_gene: -
abundance: -
v_gene: TRBV19

CDR3nt: TGTGCCAGCAGTCCTCTCCGGACAGGGTATAATTCACCCCTCCACTTT
CDR3aa: CASSPLRTGYNSPLHF
j_gene: TRBJ1-6
d_gene: TRBD1
abundance: -
v_gene: TRBV28

CDR3nt: TGTGCCAGCTCACCAGCTAACCCGGGACAGGGTGCAGATACGCAGTATTTT
CDR3aa: CASSPANPGQGADTQYF
j_gene: TRBJ2-3
d_gene: TRBD1
abundance: few
v_gene: TRBV18

CDR3nt: TGTGCCTGGAACCCAGGGTTCGGTGTAACTAATGAAAAACTGTTTTTT
CDR3aa: CAWNPGFGVTNEKLFF
j_gene: TRBJ1-4
d_gene: -
abundance: -
v_gene: TRBV30